Listed below are T cell receptor beta chains from one sample, sequenced in a study of blood T cells in healthy people across ages. TCRdb re-derived calls from the 5' RACE reads in MiXCR, one entry per CDR3 protein. This sample has approximately 290,000 distinct CDR3 sequences, with around 30% found just once. Sequenced: blood. Receptors originate from an older woman in good health. CDR3s include the opening cysteine and the closing phenylalanine or tryptophan. D genes are given only for firm matches. Clone sizes are given selectively: once, few, many, or a class where the clone is expanded.

d_gene	v_gene	j_gene	abundance	CDR3nt	CDR3aa
NA	TRBV5-5	TRBJ1-2	NA	TGTGCCAGCAGCTTGAACGGGGACCACTATGGCTACACCTTC	CASSLNGDHYGYTF
TRBD2	TRBV3-1	TRBJ2-7	NA	TGTGCCAGCAGGGGGACTAGCGGGAGTGCCGAGCAGTACTTC	CASRGTSGSAEQYF
TRBD1	TRBV6-1	TRBJ2-5	few	TGTGCCAGCAGTGGAGGACAGGTAGGAGAGACCCAGTACTTC	CASSGGQVGETQYF
NA	TRBV6-2/TRBV6-3	TRBJ2-6	NA	TGTGCCAGCAGTTACCCATCCACAGGGTCTGCAGGCGTCCTGACTTTC	CASSYPSTGSAGVLTF
NA	TRBV3-1	TRBJ2-7	few	TGTGCCAGCAGCCAAGAGACATATAAAGAGCAGTACTTC	CASSQETYKEQYF
TRBD1	TRBV3-1	TRBJ2-5	few	TGTGCCAGCAGCCATAGGGACAGGCAAGAGACCCAGTACTTC	CASSHRDRQETQYF
NA	TRBV7-2	TRBJ2-5	NA	TGTGCCAGCAGCTTCCTCAGGGGAGATGTGGAGACCCAGTACTTC	CASSFLRGDVETQYF
NA	TRBV28	TRBJ1-4	few	TGTGCCAGCAGTACGAGACAGGACCGAGCAACTAATGAAAAACTGTTTTTT	CASSTRQDRATNEKLFF
NA	TRBV28	TRBJ2-7	NA	TGTGCCACCCACGGGGCAAACTACGAGCAGTACTTC	CATHGANYEQYF
TRBD2	TRBV5-6	TRBJ2-1	few	TGTGCCAGCAGCCCCTTAGCGGGAGGGATCTACAATGAGCAGTTCTTC	CASSPLAGGIYNEQFF
NA	TRBV28	TRBJ1-6	NA	TGTGCCAGCTGTAAAGTCTCCTATAATTCACCCCTCCACTTT	CASCKVSYNSPLHF
NA	TRBV3-1	TRBJ2-4	once	TGTGCCAGCAGCCGGCCCCCGGCCAATCATCCCAAAAACATTCAGTACTTC	CASSRPPANHPKNIQYF
TRBD2	TRBV6-1	TRBJ2-1	many	TGTGCCAGCAGGTTCAGCGGGATACAGTTCTTC	CASRFSGIQFF
NA	TRBV28	TRBJ1-4	NA	TGTGCCAGCAGACGAGGGCCCAATGAAAAACTGTTTTTT	CASRRGPNEKLFF
NA	TRBV18	TRBJ1-1	NA	TGTGCCAGCTCCTTGGGACTGGAGAACACTGAAGCTTTCTTT	CASSLGLENTEAFF
NA	TRBV5-1	TRBJ2-2	NA	TGCACCAGCAGCTTAAGGAGGACGAACACCGGGGAGCTGTTTTTT	CTSSLRRTNTGELFF
TRBD2	TRBV6-5	TRBJ2-7	NA	TGTGCCAGCAGGACTAGCGGGGGACTCTACGAGCAGTACTTC	CASRTSGGLYEQYF
NA	TRBV18	TRBJ1-5	NA	TGTGCCAGCTCACCGACAGGACAGCTTAGCAATCAGCCCCAGCATTTT	CASSPTGQLSNQPQHF
NA	TRBV14	TRBJ1-1	NA	TGTGCCAGCAGCCAAGATGGCGGCAGGGTGAACACTGAAGCTTTCTTT	CASSQDGGRVNTEAFF
NA	TRBV11-2	TRBJ1-6	NA	TGTGCCAGCAGCTTATCTCGCTCACCCCTCCACTTT	CASSLSRSPLHF
NA	TRBV9	TRBJ1-3	NA	TGTGCCAGCAGCGCCTTTCCCACAGGTTTCTCTGGAAACACCATATATTTT	CASSAFPTGFSGNTIYF
NA	TRBV5-1	TRBJ2-5	few	TGCGCCAGCAGCTTGGGGGCTAAACAAGAGACCCAGTACTTC	CASSLGAKQETQYF
NA	TRBV6-6	TRBJ2-4	many	TGTGCCAGCAGTTACGAGAGAGCCAAAAACATTCAGTACTTC	CASSYERAKNIQYF
TRBD2	TRBV20-1	TRBJ2-3	few	TGCAGTGCTAGAGCCAACGGACTAGCGGGAGATACGCAGTATTTT	CSARANGLAGDTQYF
NA	TRBV29-1	TRBJ2-1	NA	TGCAGCGTTGATTATTTGGGTTGGCCGTTCTTC	CSVDYLGWPFF
TRBD2	TRBV5-1	TRBJ2-5	NA	TGCGCCAGCAGCTGGGGGACTACAGGCGATGAGACCCAGTACTTC	CASSWGTTGDETQYF
TRBD1	TRBV25-1	TRBJ2-7	NA	TGTGCCAGCGGTCCGGGACAGGGAATTCTCGAGCAGTACTTC	CASGPGQGILEQYF
TRBD1	TRBV5-1	TRBJ2-2	few	TGCGCCAGCAGCTTGGGGGGACAGGACACCGGGGAGCTGTTTTTT	CASSLGGQDTGELFF
NA	TRBV29-1	TRBJ1-1	NA	TGCAGCGTTGAAGATCGGACTATCTTT	CSVEDRTIF
NA	TRBV20-1	TRBJ2-5	few	TGCAGTGCTAGAGCTCGGGACTTGCAAGAGACCCAGTACTTC	CSARARDLQETQYF
NA	TRBV29-1	TRBJ1-2	few	TGCAGCGTGGCGGGGTACTCTCAAGGCTACACCTTC	CSVAGYSQGYTF
NA	TRBV12-3/TRBV12-4	TRBJ2-7	few	TGTGCCAGCAGCCCCACAATGAACGAGCAGTACTTC	CASSPTMNEQYF
NA	TRBV12-5	TRBJ2-7	NA	TGTGCTAGTGGTCTCCAGGGGACCTACGAGCAGTACTTC	CASGLQGTYEQYF
NA	TRBV29-1	TRBJ1-1	few	TGCAGCGTTGAGGTTTTTTCCCTAGGGGCTGAAGCTTTCTTT	CSVEVFSLGAEAFF
NA	TRBV20-1	TRBJ2-4	NA	TGCAGTGCTAGTTTCGGCAAAAACATTCAGTACTTC	CSASFGKNIQYF
NA	TRBV13	TRBJ2-3	NA	TGTGCCAGCAGCTTAGGGGCAGGACGGGGAGATACGCAGTATTTT	CASSLGAGRGDTQYF
TRBD1	TRBV29-1	TRBJ2-1	NA	TGCAGCGTTGAAGGGTTCCCCGGACAGGGATACTACAATGAGCAGTTCTTC	CSVEGFPGQGYYNEQFF
NA	TRBV28	TRBJ2-3	few	TGTGCCAGCAGGGGTCTTGGTCCGCAGTATTTT	CASRGLGPQYF
NA	TRBV20-1	TRBJ2-1	few	TGCAGTGCTAGAGCCACGGGAGCCTACGATGAGCAGTTCTTC	CSARATGAYDEQFF
TRBD1	TRBV10-3	TRBJ2-7	NA	TGTGCCATCAGTGTCACTCGTGGACAGGGTCTAGGCTACGAGCAGTACTTC	CAISVTRGQGLGYEQYF
NA	TRBV18	TRBJ2-7	few	TGTGCCAGCTCATTTTTCTCCGGGACTGAGTCCTACGAGCAGTACTTC	CASSFFSGTESYEQYF
NA	TRBV20-1	TRBJ2-5	few	TGCAGTGCTAGAGGTGGCGGGCAAGAGACCCAGTACTTC	CSARGGGQETQYF
NA	TRBV24-1	TRBJ2-7	NA	TGTGCCACCAGTGATCCCACTGGACACGAGCAGTACTTC	CATSDPTGHEQYF
NA	TRBV5-4	TRBJ2-1	NA	TGTGCCAGCAGCTTTGATCGGGGGTATTACAATGAGCAGTTCTTC	CASSFDRGYYNEQFF
NA	TRBV29-1	TRBJ2-1	few	TGCAGCGTTGACTCCCTAGAAGGCTGTGTAAGTGAGCAGTTCTTC	CSVDSLEGCVSEQFF
NA	TRBV20-1	TRBJ2-7	many	TGCAGTGCTAGCGGCGGGTTCGAGCAGTACTTC	CSASGGFEQYF
NA	TRBV18	TRBJ2-7	NA	TGTGCCAGCCCACCAAGCGGGCTTTCCTACGAGCAGTACTTC	CASPPSGLSYEQYF
TRBD2	TRBV12-3/TRBV12-4	TRBJ2-6	NA	TGTGCCAGCAGTCACCGACTAGCGGGAGCTGGTGGGGCCAACGTCCTGACTTTC	CASSHRLAGAGGANVLTF
NA	TRBV29-1	TRBJ2-7	few	TGCAGCTATCGGCAGGGAGGCCCGGGCGAGCAGTACTTC	CSYRQGGPGEQYF
NA	TRBV6-1	TRBJ2-7	few	TGTGCCAGCAGTTCACAGCGCACGGGCTCCTACGAGCAGTACTTC	CASSSQRTGSYEQYF